One and the same sample provided the 24 T cell receptor beta chains below, sequenced in a study of control samples from healthy donors and cancer patients (TCRdb year 2020). Library method: the immunoSEQ multiplex PCR assay. The clones in this table, taken by TCRdb from immuneACCESS, are in-frame only. Not every clone is retained; where verified, under half of the shortfall comes from an unresolved V gene, and the cause of the rest is unknown. The sample table lists 150,000 to 200,000 clones, approximately 94% of them with a count of one. More than 1.1% of the sample belongs to the ten largest clones. Sequencing was performed on blood. The source is a woman younger than 35 in good health.

The chain combines TRBV5-4 with TRBJ1-4; possible D gene TRBD1, 6 bases. Trimming took off 4 bases at V and 5 bases at J, with 15 bases between the two ends. Germline-derived CDR1 and CDR2 are SGHNT and YYREEE (reference sequence). The CDR3 extends over 15 amino acids. CDR3: CASSQGRRGNEKLFF. The CDR3 coding sequence is TGTGCCAGCAGCCAAGGTCGCAGGGGAAATGAAAAACTGTTTTTT.

For this clone: Additional DNA sequences in this sample encode the identical CDR3. The chain is built from TRBV7-9 and TRBJ1-1; D not certain. This CDR3 is 12 amino acids long. Trimming took 1 base from V and 8 from J, leaving 8 bases between them. The V gene's germline CDR1 is SEHNR and CDR2 FQNEAQ (reference sequence). DNA of the CDR3: TGTGCCAGCAGCTTAGGGGGAAGCGAAGCTTTCTTT. This gives the protein CASSLGGSEAFF.

The chain combines TRBV7-9 with TRBJ2-7; the D is unclear. The germline V gene has CDR1 SEHNR and CDR2 FQNEAQ (reference sequence). This CDR3 spans 15 amino acids. The V end lost 1 base, the J end lost 1 base, and 11 bases lay between the germline ends. The CDR3 region is CASSLGSGTSYEQYF. The DNA of the CDR3 is TGTGCCAGCAGCTTAGGGTCGGGCACTTCCTACGAGCAGTACTTC.

The gene calls are TRBV18 and TRBJ1-1; D unclear. V lost 2 bases and J lost 2, with 9 bases in between. CDR1 is KGHSH and CDR2 is LQKENI in the germline V gene. The CDR3 runs to 14 residues. The CDR3 DNA reads TGTGCCAGCTCACCAAGAAGGGATAACACTGAAGCTTTCTTT. It yields the protein CASSPRRDNTEAFF.

The chain employs TRBV19 and TRBJ1-3; D gene ambiguous. CDR3 size: 13 residues. The germline V gene encodes CDR1 LNHDA and CDR2 SQIVND (reference sequence). The V and J ends lost 5 bases and 2 bases respectively, with 7 bases between them. CDR3 sequence: CASSGWTGNTIYF. The CDR3 DNA reads TGTGCCAGTAGTGGGTGGACTGGAAACACCATATATTTT.

The genes are TRBV7-9 and TRBJ2-5, with 8 bases lining up with TRBD2. This CDR3 comprises 14 residues. Germline V CDR1 and CDR2: SEHNR, FQNEAQ (reference sequence). With 5 bases clipped from V and 2 bases from J, the junction kept 4 bases outside the gene matches. CDR3 sequence: CASSPLADQETQYF. CDR3 in DNA: TGTGCCAGCAGCCCACTAGCGGATCAAGAGACCCAGTACTTC.

This chain joins TRBV11-2 and TRBJ2-1; TRBD2 matches 11 bases. V lost 6 bases to trimming and J lost 10 bases; unmatched junction nucleotides: 5. The CDR3 extends over 13 amino acids. Germline CDR1 and CDR2: SGHAT and FQNNGV. This chain's CDR3 is CASSFSGRGEQFF. The CDR3 nucleotides read TGTGCCAGCAGTTTTAGCGGGAGGGGCGAGCAGTTCTTC.

The chain carries TRBV3-1 (or the pseudogene TRBV3-2) and TRBJ1-2, with D uncertain. The V gene's germline CDR1 is LGHDT and CDR2 YNNKEL (reference sequence). The CDR3 totals 15 residues. Trimming stripped 1 base from V and 8 bases from J, with 17 bases between. The CDR3 sequence is CASSQVAQASQGYTF. CDR3 DNA sequence: TGTGCCAGCAGCCAAGTTGCGCAGGCGAGTCAGGGCTACACCTTC.

The V call is TRBV28, the J call TRBJ1-1; D not resolved. Trimming stripped 1 base from V and 4 bases from J, with 7 bases between. The germline gives CDR1 MDHEN, CDR2 SYDVKM. The CDR3 spans 13 residues. CDR3 region: CASSLSGFTEAFF. CDR3 coding DNA: TGTGCCAGCAGTTTATCCGGGTTCACTGAAGCTTTCTTT.

The chain employs TRBV18 and TRBJ1-2; D is perhaps TRBD1 (6 bases). Germline values: CDR1 KGHSH, CDR2 LQKENI. Trimming left V 2 bases short and J 8 bases short, with 18 bases between. The CDR3 consists of 15 residues. CDR3 sequence: CASSPDHYREMGYTF. The CDR3 region has the DNA TGTGCCAGCTCACCAGACCATTACAGGGAAATGGGCTACACCTTC.

V gene TRBV4-2 combines with J gene TRBJ1-6; D possibly corresponds to TRBD1 (6 bases). Germline V CDR1 and CDR2: LGHNA, YNFKEQ. This CDR3 is built from 19 residues. Trimming removed 4 bases from V and 1 base from J, with 20 bases in between. The CDR3 sequence is CASSPRLDRQESYNSPLHF. The CDR3 bases are TGTGCCAGCAGCCCCCGCCTTGACAGGCAAGAGTCCTATAATTCACCCCTCCACTTT.

V gene TRBV7-6 combines with J gene TRBJ2-3, with 8 bases lining up with TRBD1. The germline CDR1 and CDR2 sequences are SGHVS and FNYEAQ. The CDR3 extends over 14 amino acids. Losses at the gene ends were 6 bases for V and 4 bases for J; bases not matched to a gene: 6. The CDR3 protein is CASRDGQGSDTQYF. Here the CDR3 DNA reads TGTGCCAGCAGGGACGGACAGGGTTCAGATACGCAGTATTTT.

The rearrangement joins TRBV7-9 to TRBJ1-5, with D unclear. This CDR3 spans 13 amino acids. CDR1 is SEHNR and CDR2 is FQNEAQ in the germline V gene (reference sequence). Trimming removed 4 bases from V and 0 bases from J, with 4 bases in between. CDR3 DNA sequence: TGTGCCAGCAGCTCCTATAGCAATCAGCCCCAGCATTTT. It encodes CASSSYSNQPQHF.

This chain uses TRBV11-3 with TRBJ2-3; 13 bases line up with TRBD2. Germline CDR1 is SGHNT and CDR2 is YENEEA. The CDR3 has 18 residues. The trim removed 5 bases at V and 0 bases at J, leaving 8 bases unmatched. The CDR3 sequence is CASSLGTSGAPSTDTQYF. The CDR3 DNA follows: TGTGCCAGCAGCCTCGGGACTAGCGGGGCCCCTAGCACAGATACGCAGTATTTT. Filled out from reference TRBV11-3 and TRBJ2-3, the complete variable domain reads EAGVVQSPRYKIIEKKQPVAFWCNPISGHNTLYWYLQNLGQGPELLIRYENEEAVDDSQLPKDRFSAERLKGVDSTLKIQPAELGDSAVYLCASSLGTSGAPSTDTQYFGPGTRLTVL.

The rearrangement links TRBV6-2 or TRBV6-3 to TRBJ1-5; the D is unclear. V lost 2 bases and J 11 bases, leaving 10 bases between the germline ends. The length of the CDR3 is 12 residues. From germline, CDR1 is MNHEY and CDR2 SVGEGT. The CDR3 loop is CASSYALEAQHF. The CDR3 DNA is TGTGCCAGCAGTTACGCCCTTGAGGCCCAGCATTTT.

The chain carries TRBV12-3 or TRBV12-4 and TRBJ2-1, with D possibly TRBD1 on 5 matching bases. CDR3 length: 13 amino acids. The V gene lost 6 bases and the J gene lost 12 bases, with 18 bases spanning the gap. CDR3 protein: CASRGPWHQGQFF. The CDR3 DNA reads as TGTGCCAGCAGAGGGCCCTGGCATCAGGGGCAGTTCTTC.

The chain couples TRBV5-8 to TRBJ2-1; no clear D. The germline CDR1 and CDR2 sequences are SGHTS and YDEGEE. CDR3 size: 17 residues. V lost 5 bases and J lost 0, with 18 bases in between. CDR3 sequence (DNA): TGTGCCAGCAGTTTGAAAGGCGCCTCATCCTCCTACAATGAGCAGTTCTTC. It yields the protein CASSLKGASSSYNEQFF.

This clone has only one observation. V usage is TRBV7-9 and J usage is TRBJ2-1, with D possibly matching TRBD2 (5 bases). V was clipped by 4 bases and J by 0 bases, with 10 bases between them. CDR3 length: 15 amino acids. Germline V gene sequence: CDR1 SEHNR, CDR2 FQNEAQ (reference sequence). CDR3 in DNA: TGTGCCAGCAGCTGGGCGGGCAGCTCCTACAATGAGCAGTTCTTC. This encodes CASSWAGSSYNEQFF.

The J gene is TRBJ2-3, the V gene TRBV3-1 (or the pseudogene TRBV3-2); 14 nucleotides match TRBD2. In germline, CDR1 is LGHDT, CDR2 YNNKEL (reference sequence). The CDR3 is made up of 22 amino acids. The V segment lost 1 base and the J segment 2 bases; nucleotides outside the gene matches: 17. CDR3 in amino acids: CASSQVPLPGLAGEWYTDTQYF. Written as DNA, the CDR3 is TGTGCCAGCAGCCAAGTCCCTCTCCCGGGACTAGCGGGAGAGTGGTACACAGATACGCAGTATTTT.

The chain joins TRBV9 to TRBJ2-3; the D is unclear. Trimming cost V 3 bases and J 5 bases, with 7 bases left between them. This CDR3 has 12 residues. Germline CDR1 reads SGDLS; CDR2 reads YYNGEE. The CDR3 loop reads CASSGLEDTQYF. CDR3 DNA sequence: TGTGCCAGCAGCGGCCTAGAAGATACGCAGTATTTT. The full variable domain, completed using reference TRBV9 and TRBJ2-3, is DSGVTQTPKHLITATGQRVTLRCSPRSGDLSVYWYQQSLDQGLQFLIQYYNGEERAKGNILERFSAQQFPDLHSELNLSSLELGDSALYFCASSGLEDTQYFGPGTRLTVL.

This chain uses TRBV7-2 with TRBJ2-7, with TRBD1 matching 8 bases. Germline loops: CDR1 SGHTA, CDR2 FQGNSA. V gave up 4 bases and J gave up 6 bases; unmatched junction bases: 11. The CDR3 sequence is 15 residues long. The CDR3 region is CASSSTGVRGGEQYF. The CDR3 bases are TGTGCCAGCAGCTCGACAGGGGTAAGGGGAGGCGAGCAGTACTTC.

This rearrangement joins TRBV6-5 to TRBJ1-6; 9 bases agree with TRBD1. The CDR3 totals 14 residues. J was trimmed by 8 bases and V by 5 bases; bases with no gene match: 4. CDR1 MNHEY and CDR2 SVGAGI come from the germline V gene. The CDR3 DNA is TGTGCCAGCAGTAGGGACAGGGCCGATTCACCCCTCCACTTT. It translates to CASSRDRADSPLHF.

The chain joins TRBV19 to TRBJ1-2, with D hard to call. CDR1 and CDR2 (germline): LNHDA, SQIVND (reference sequence). The V and J ends lost 3 bases and 2 bases respectively, with 10 bases between them. The CDR3 length is 14 residues. For the CDR3, the DNA is TGTGCCAGTAGTATCGCTCTTTTCAACTATGGCTACACCTTC. Its translation: CASSIALFNYGYTF.

V gene TRBV7-2 combines with J gene TRBJ2-7; D perhaps matches TRBD1 (7 bases). The germline V and J ends were trimmed by 3 bases and 2 bases, with 8 bases remaining between them. CDR1 is SGHTA, CDR2 FQGNSA, per germline. The CDR3 is made up of 13 amino acids. The CDR3 sequence is CASSFRGAYEQYF. Here the CDR3 DNA reads TGTGCCAGCAGCTTCAGGGGGGCCTACGAGCAGTACTTC.